This TCR beta chain was captured in a study of T cell repertoires in cytomegalovirus infection. Study-wide points: Carriage of CMV together with the relevant HLA was identifiable through cumulative public TCR beta family frequency.

TCRdb re-derived calls from the reads in MiXCR, one entry per CDR3 protein. The profile shows 100,000 or so distinct CDR3 sequences, under 25% of them singletons. Germline V gene data show CDR1 as SGHVS and CDR2 as FQNEAQ. V was pared by 5 bases and J by 1 base, with 12 bases between. This CDR3 has 14 amino acids. This clonotype was counted at least ten times. Its antigen is unknown. The clonotype comes from a human donor in good health (CMV status not recorded). Some clones in this sample may be carry-over from other donors' samples. V usage is TRBV7-8 and J usage is TRBJ2-7; weak D call: TRBD1 (5 bases). Specimen: CD8+ T cells from PBMCs. CDR3 DNA sequence: TGTGCCAGCAGCCCCCACAGGTTTTCCTACGAGCAGTACTTC. It translates to CASSPHRFSYEQYF.